The 20 T cell receptor beta chains in this list originate from one sample, sequenced in a study of T-cell reconstitution after alpha-beta-depleted transplantation in children. The TCRbeta library incorporated unique molecular identifiers. From the PCR reads, TCRdb called clonotypes with MiXCR, one entry per CDR3 protein. The data show roughly 500,000 distinct CDR3 sequences, around 16% seen once. The source was PBMCs from the stem cell graft donor, collected from the stem cell graft. The receptor source for this set is a human donor who donated a stem cell graft to a child with acute lymphoblastic leukemia.

With regard to this clonotype: One junction end does not reproduce the germline sequence, and a read error may be involved. V gene TRBV3-1 combines with J gene TRBJ2-4; weak D call: TRBD2 (6 bases). Germline V CDR1 and CDR2: LGHDT, YNNKEL (reference sequence). The CDR3 runs 15 residues. CDR3 sequence (DNA): TGTGCCAGCAGCCAACCTGGGGGGTACAAAAACATTCACTACTTC. Amino acids: CASSQPGGYKNIHYF.

The chain carries TRBV18 and TRBJ1-1; TRBD1 is a possible D gene (5 bases). Germline-derived CDR1 and CDR2 are KGHSH and LQKENI. Trimming cost V 2 bases and J 1 base, with 11 bases left between them. The CDR3 covers 15 residues. The CDR3 loop is CASSPFQGRNTEAFF. The CDR3 DNA is TGTGCCAGCTCACCATTCCAGGGTAGGAACACTGAAGCTTTCTTT.

This clonotype was recorded a few times. The gene calls are TRBV5-1 and TRBJ2-7; D is uncertain. Deletions cut 5 bases from V and 7 bases from J, with 16 bases between. This CDR3 has 13 residues. Germline V lookup: CDR1 SGHRS, CDR2 YFSETQ. CDR3 sequence: CASRSDGLVEQYF. The CDR3 bases are TGCGCCAGCAGGTCGGACGGTCTAGTGGAGCAGTACTTC.

There are a few counts of this clonotype. This chain uses TRBV9 with TRBJ2-1; TRBD2 agrees at 7 bases. The V and J ends lost 4 bases and 2 bases, in that order; junction bases with no gene match: 6. The CDR3 runs to 15 residues. The germline V gene encodes CDR1 SGDLS and CDR2 YYNGEE. In nucleotides, the CDR3 is TGTGCCAGCAGCCTGACTAGCACCCCCTACAATGAGCAGTTCTTC. This encodes CASSLTSTPYNEQFF.

This clonotype has just a few counts. V and J are TRBV7-3 and TRBJ2-3, with D perhaps matching TRBD1 (6 bases). This CDR3 is 15 amino acids long. Per the germline V gene, CDR1 is SGHTA and CDR2 is FQGTGA. V gave up 5 bases and J gave up 2 bases, with 14 bases separating them. CDR3 loop: CASSPLQGTTDTQYF. The CDR3 DNA is TGTGCCAGCAGCCCCCTTCAGGGGACCACAGATACGCAGTATTTT.

This clonotype showed up just a few times. The chain joins TRBV12-3 or TRBV12-4 to TRBJ2-7; D not resolved. The CDR3 contains 13 residues. Trimming left V 8 bases short and J 4 bases short, with 15 bases between. CDR3 DNA: TGTGCCAGCGGGGATAGGATTGGGTACGAGCAGTACTTC. Its protein is CASGDRIGYEQYF.

This clonotype was detected only a few times. The chain employs TRBV2 and TRBJ2-4; 7 nucleotides match TRBD1. Germline trimming cut 4 bases from V and 3 bases from J; bases unmatched to any gene: 6. This CDR3 contains 15 residues. CDR1 SNHLY and CDR2 FYNNEI come from the germline V gene. CDR3 residues: CASSVDGTVKNIQYF. The CDR3 bases are TGTGCCAGCAGTGTTGACGGGACAGTCAAAAACATTCAGTACTTC.

The rearrangement joins TRBV7-9 to TRBJ1-5, with 7 bases identical to TRBD1. CDR1 is SEHNR and CDR2 is FQNEAQ in the germline V gene (reference sequence). The trim removed 1 base at V and 0 bases at J, leaving 3 bases unmatched. CDR3 length equals 16 residues. The CDR3 reads CASSLEAGGSNQPQHF. The CDR3 DNA reads as TGTGCCAGCAGCTTAGAAGCAGGGGGTAGCAATCAGCCCCAGCATTTT.

V is TRBV5-5 and J is TRBJ2-5; D gene unclear. The germline CDR1 and CDR2 sequences are SGHKS and YYEKEE (reference sequence). V was clipped by 3 bases and J by 2 bases, with 5 bases between them. This CDR3 region has 12 residues. The CDR3 is CASSSRQETQYF. CDR3 DNA sequence: TGTGCCAGCAGCTCGCGGCAAGAGACCCAGTACTTC.

This clonotype was observed a handful of times. The rearrangement links TRBV12-3 or TRBV12-4 to TRBJ1-3; no reliable D call. Trimming removed 10 bases at V and 0 bases at J, with 13 bases between. The CDR3 contains 14 residues. CDR3 amino acids: CAIPDLSSGNTIYF. The CDR3 DNA sequence: TGTGCCATTCCGGACCTGAGCTCTGGAAACACCATATATTTT.

The chain carries TRBV3-1 and TRBJ1-3, with D possibly matching TRBD1 (5 bases). The V gene lost 6 bases and the J gene lost 2 bases, with 23 bases spanning the gap. Germline CDR1 and CDR2: LGHDT and YNNKEL (reference sequence). The CDR3 consists of 18 residues. The DNA for the CDR3 is TGTGCCAGCAGTCGACAGACGCCGGACCCAAAGACTGGAAACACCATATATTTT. Translated: CASSRQTPDPKTGNTIYF. The full variable domain, its missing parts supplied by reference TRBV3-1 and TRBJ1-3, is DTAVSQTPKYLVTQMGNDKSIKCEQNLGHDTMYWYKQDSKKFLKIMFSYNNKELIINETVPNRFSPKSPDKAHLNLHINSLELGDSAVYFCASSRQTPDPKTGNTIYFGEGSWLTVV.

In this sample, this clonotype turned up a few times. V usage is TRBV20-1 and J usage is TRBJ2-7; no clear D gene. The CDR3 covers 13 residues. Trimming cost V 1 base and J 3 bases, with 10 bases left between them. Germline V gives CDR1 DFQATT, CDR2 SNEGSKA (reference sequence). The CDR3 DNA reads as TGCAGTGCTAGAGGCATGTTAGACTACGAGCAGTACTTC. Translated: CSARGMLDYEQYF.

This clonotype was counted only a few times. V gene TRBV24-1 combines with J gene TRBJ2-1; D may be TRBD2 (6 bases). V shed 3 bases and J shed 14 bases, with 10 bases lying between them. There are 11 residues in the CDR3. Germline V gene data show CDR1 as KGHDR and CDR2 as SFDVKD. This chain's CDR3 is CATSDGREEFF. Here the CDR3 DNA reads TGTGCCACCAGTGATGGCAGGGAGGAGTTCTTC.

This clonotype was picked up a small number of times. CDR3 protein: CSASVLTDEKLFF. In DNA form, the CDR3 reads TGCAGTGCTAGCGTCTTAACCGATGAAAAACTGTTTTTT. The chain recombines TRBV20-1 with TRBJ1-4; no reliable D call. The CDR3 sequence is 13 residues long. V was clipped by 3 bases and J by 6 bases, with 11 bases between them. Germline V gene data show CDR1 as DFQATT and CDR2 as SNEGSKA (reference sequence).

The chain joins TRBV6-2 or TRBV6-3 to TRBJ2-7; no firm D call. The CDR3 length is 16 residues. The V end lost 0 bases, the J end lost 4 bases, and 16 bases lay between the germline ends. Germline CDR1 and CDR2: MNHEY and SVGEGT. CDR3 amino acids: CASSYSVHATLYEQYF. In DNA form, the CDR3 reads TGTGCCAGCAGTTACTCCGTTCACGCAACGCTTTACGAGCAGTACTTC.

The rearrangement links TRBV5-1 to TRBJ1-4; D call uncertain. Looked up from germline, CDR1 is SGHRS and CDR2 is YFSETQ. The CDR3 length is 13 residues. Trimming cost V 7 bases and J 4 bases, with 11 bases left between them. This CDR3 is CASAELNNEKLFF. The CDR3 DNA is TGCGCCAGCGCCGAACTCAATAATGAAAAACTGTTTTTT.

The rearrangement links TRBV29-1 to TRBJ1-6, with TRBD1 matching over 10 bases. There are 13 residues in the CDR3. Germline CDR1 reads SQVTM; CDR2 reads ANQGSEA. Trimming at V came to 6 bases and at J to 10 bases, leaving 6 bases not matched to a gene. The chain's CDR3 is CSVWTGGDSPLHF. The DNA of the CDR3 is TGCAGCGTCTGGACAGGGGGAGACTCACCCCTCCACTTT. Full variable domain (outside the CDR3, taken from reference TRBV29-1 and TRBJ1-6): SAVISQKPSRDICQRGTSLTIQCQVDSQVTMMFWYRQQPGQSLTLIATANQGSEATYESGFVIDKFPISRPNLTFSTLTVSNMSPEDSSIYLCSVWTGGDSPLHFGNGTRLTVT.

V usage is TRBV4-1 and J usage is TRBJ1-5; tentative D call: TRBD1 (5 bases). This CDR3 region has 14 residues. V gave up 4 bases and J gave up 7 bases, with 14 bases separating them. The germline V gene has CDR1 MGHRA and CDR2 YSYEKL. The CDR3 here is CASSRPGSGQPQHF. The CDR3 region has the DNA TGCGCCAGCAGCCGCCCAGGGTCAGGCCAGCCCCAGCATTTT.

This clonotype was found a few times. The J gene is TRBJ1-2, the V gene TRBV7-9; weak D call: TRBD1 (5 bases). Germline CDR1 is SEHNR and CDR2 is FQNEAQ (reference sequence). This CDR3 has 13 residues. V lost 3 bases and J lost 4, with 9 bases in between. The CDR3 loop is CASSFDSAYGYTF. CDR3 DNA: TGTGCCAGCAGCTTTGACAGCGCCTATGGCTACACCTTC.

This CDR3 is CASSPLSGGEETQYF. The CDR3 DNA sequence: TGTGCCAGCAGTCCACTGTCAGGGGGAGAAGAGACCCAGTACTTC. J is TRBJ2-5 and V is TRBV7-8; TRBD1 agrees at 7 bases. CDR3 length equals 15 residues. Trimming removed 6 bases from V and 3 bases from J; junction bases left unmatched: 10. Germline-derived CDR1 and CDR2 are SGHVS and FQNEAQ.